This TCR beta chain was retrieved from a study of shared clonotypes between healthy human individuals. Study-level points and caveats: Represented diversity (both genetic and exposure-history) was limited by the small number of donors.

Among the donors, all were Caucasian adults who lived in Nashville, Tennessee. For every subset, genomic DNA was evenly distributed across several immunoSEQ plates. The protocol was immunoSEQ multiplex PCR, while the TCRdb copy is restricted to in-frame clones and leaves out a portion. The profile covers 1,500,000 or so clones, with 98% to 99% appearing a single time and around 0.33% taken by the ten largest. Comments on this clone: No antigen is known for it.

Between the trimmed V and J ends, which lost 5 bases and 1 base, there was a span of 8 bases. In germline, CDR1 is MNHNS, CDR2 SASEGT. This CDR3 region has 13 residues. The chain combines TRBV6-1 with TRBJ1-1; D remains unclear. The sample comprised naive CD4+ T cells sorted from blood. Subset indicated: CD45RA+ positively selected. The receptor comes from a man aged 25-45 years in good health. This chain's CDR3 is CASSRLRNTEAFF. The CDR3 nucleotides are TGTGCCAGCAGTCGTTTACGGAACACTGAAGCTTTCTTT.